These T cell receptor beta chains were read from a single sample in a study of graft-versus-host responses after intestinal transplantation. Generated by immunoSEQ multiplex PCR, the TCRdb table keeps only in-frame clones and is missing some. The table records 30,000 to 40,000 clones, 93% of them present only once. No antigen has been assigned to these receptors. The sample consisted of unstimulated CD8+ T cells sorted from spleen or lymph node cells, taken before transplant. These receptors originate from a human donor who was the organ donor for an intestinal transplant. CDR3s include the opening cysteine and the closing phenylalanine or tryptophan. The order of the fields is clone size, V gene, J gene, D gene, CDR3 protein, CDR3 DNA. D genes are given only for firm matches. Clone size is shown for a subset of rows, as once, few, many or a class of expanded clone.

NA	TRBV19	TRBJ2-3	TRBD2	CASSMGLATTDTQYF	TGTGCCAGTAGTATGGGACTAGCGACCACAGATACGCAGTATTTT
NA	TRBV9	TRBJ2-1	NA	CASSTHARGRVHEQFF	TGTGCCAGCAGCACCCACGCCAGGGGCAGGGTACATGAGCAGTTCTTC
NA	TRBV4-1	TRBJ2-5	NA	CASSNIRRGLGEETQYF	TGCGCCAGCAGCAATATCCGCAGGGGATTGGGGGAAGAGACCCAGTACTTC
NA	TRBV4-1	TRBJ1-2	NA	CASSQEFRGPNYGYTF	TGCGCCAGCAGCCAAGAATTCAGGGGCCCTAACTATGGCTACACCTTC
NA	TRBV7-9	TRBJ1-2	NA	CASSSDGGRYGYTF	TGTGCCAGCAGCTCAGACGGGGGGAGGTATGGCTACACCTTC
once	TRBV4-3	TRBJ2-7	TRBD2	CASSQWEGSYEQYF	TGCGCCAGCAGCCAATGGGAGGGGTCCTACGAGCAGTACTTC
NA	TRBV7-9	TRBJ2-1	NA	CASSLEAGSNNEQFF	TGTGCCAGCAGCTTAGAGGCGGGATCGAACAATGAGCAGTTCTTC
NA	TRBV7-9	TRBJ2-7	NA	CASSLDIYEQYF	TGTGCCAGCAGCTTAGATATCTACGAGCAGTACTTC
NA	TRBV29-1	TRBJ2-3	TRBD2	CSVVVRLAGATDTQYF	TGCAGCGTTGTAGTACGGCTCGCGGGAGCGACAGATACGCAGTATTTT
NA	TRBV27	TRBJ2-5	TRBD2	CASSLGTSGRETQYF	TGTGCCAGCAGTTTAGGGACTAGCGGGAGAGAGACCCAGTACTTC
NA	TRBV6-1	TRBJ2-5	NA	CASSEASGTLPQETQYF	TGTGCCAGCAGTGAAGCTTCAGGAACCCTCCCGCAAGAGACCCAGTACTTC
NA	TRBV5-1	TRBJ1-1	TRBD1	CASSLAAQGELGNTEAFF	TGCGCCAGCAGCTTGGCCGCGCAGGGGGAGTTAGGGAACACTGAAGCTTTCTTT
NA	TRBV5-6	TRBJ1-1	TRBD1	CASSRGTGFGEAFF	TGTGCCAGCAGCCGCGGGACAGGGTTTGGTGAAGCTTTCTTT
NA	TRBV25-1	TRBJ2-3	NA	CASSGGRPTDTQYF	TGTGCCAGCAGTGGGGGCAGACCCACAGATACGCAGTATTTT
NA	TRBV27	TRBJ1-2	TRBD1	CASETGTGLLNYGYTF	TGTGCCAGCGAGACCGGGACAGGGCTCCTTAACTATGGCTACACCTTC
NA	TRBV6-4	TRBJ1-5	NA	CASSGRDGQPQHF	TGTGCCAGCAGTGGACGGGATGGTCAGCCCCAGCATTTT
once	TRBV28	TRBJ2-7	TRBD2	CASSLLSGAPYEQYF	TGTGCCAGCAGTTTACTAAGCGGGGCGCCCTACGAGCAGTACTTC
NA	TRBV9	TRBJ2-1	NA	CASSVGGLVIDEQFF	TGTGCCAGCAGCGTAGGAGGGCTGGTGATTGATGAGCAGTTCTTC
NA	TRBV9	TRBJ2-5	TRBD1	CASSRTGSGEQYF	TGTGCCAGCAGTCGGACAGGCTCAGGGGAGCAGTACTTC
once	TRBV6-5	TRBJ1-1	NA	CASSPPGAEAFF	TGTGCCAGCAGCCCCCCAGGGGCTGAAGCTTTCTTT
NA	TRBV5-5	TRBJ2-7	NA	CASSPISGSYEQYF	TGTGCCAGCAGCCCCATCTCAGGATCCTACGAGCAGTACTTC
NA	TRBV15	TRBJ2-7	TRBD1	CATSPRDRSYEQYF	TGTGCCACCAGCCCTCGGGACAGGTCTTACGAGCAGTACTTC
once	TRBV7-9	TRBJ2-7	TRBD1	CASSSLTGGAAEQYF	TGTGCCAGCAGCTCCTTGACAGGGGGGGCGGCCGAGCAGTACTTC
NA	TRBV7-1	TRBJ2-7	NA	CASSLESRLVLQYF	TGTGCCAGCAGCTTAGAATCCAGACTAGTCTTGCAGTACTTC
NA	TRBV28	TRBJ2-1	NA	CASSSDKGVRERDRNEQFF	TGTGCCAGCAGTTCGGACAAGGGGGTTCGGGAGAGAGATAGGAATGAGCAGTTCTTC
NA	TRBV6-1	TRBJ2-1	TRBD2	CASSGTSGTLGSDEQFF	TGTGCCAGCAGTGGGACTAGCGGGACGCTTGGCAGCGATGAGCAGTTCTTC
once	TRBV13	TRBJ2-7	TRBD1	CASSLGPGGYEQYF	TGTGCCAGCAGCTTAGGTCCAGGGGGCTACGAGCAGTACTTC
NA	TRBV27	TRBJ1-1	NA	CASSLYTENTEAFF	TGTGCCAGCAGTTTGTACACAGAGAACACTGAAGCTTTCTTT
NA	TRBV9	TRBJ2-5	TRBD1	CASSPTDREETQYF	TGTGCCAGCAGCCCGACGGACAGGGAAGAGACCCAGTACTTC
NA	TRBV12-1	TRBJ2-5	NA	CASSFPPTSARETQYF	TGTGCCAGCAGCTTTCCTCCGACTAGCGCGAGGGAGACCCAGTACTTC